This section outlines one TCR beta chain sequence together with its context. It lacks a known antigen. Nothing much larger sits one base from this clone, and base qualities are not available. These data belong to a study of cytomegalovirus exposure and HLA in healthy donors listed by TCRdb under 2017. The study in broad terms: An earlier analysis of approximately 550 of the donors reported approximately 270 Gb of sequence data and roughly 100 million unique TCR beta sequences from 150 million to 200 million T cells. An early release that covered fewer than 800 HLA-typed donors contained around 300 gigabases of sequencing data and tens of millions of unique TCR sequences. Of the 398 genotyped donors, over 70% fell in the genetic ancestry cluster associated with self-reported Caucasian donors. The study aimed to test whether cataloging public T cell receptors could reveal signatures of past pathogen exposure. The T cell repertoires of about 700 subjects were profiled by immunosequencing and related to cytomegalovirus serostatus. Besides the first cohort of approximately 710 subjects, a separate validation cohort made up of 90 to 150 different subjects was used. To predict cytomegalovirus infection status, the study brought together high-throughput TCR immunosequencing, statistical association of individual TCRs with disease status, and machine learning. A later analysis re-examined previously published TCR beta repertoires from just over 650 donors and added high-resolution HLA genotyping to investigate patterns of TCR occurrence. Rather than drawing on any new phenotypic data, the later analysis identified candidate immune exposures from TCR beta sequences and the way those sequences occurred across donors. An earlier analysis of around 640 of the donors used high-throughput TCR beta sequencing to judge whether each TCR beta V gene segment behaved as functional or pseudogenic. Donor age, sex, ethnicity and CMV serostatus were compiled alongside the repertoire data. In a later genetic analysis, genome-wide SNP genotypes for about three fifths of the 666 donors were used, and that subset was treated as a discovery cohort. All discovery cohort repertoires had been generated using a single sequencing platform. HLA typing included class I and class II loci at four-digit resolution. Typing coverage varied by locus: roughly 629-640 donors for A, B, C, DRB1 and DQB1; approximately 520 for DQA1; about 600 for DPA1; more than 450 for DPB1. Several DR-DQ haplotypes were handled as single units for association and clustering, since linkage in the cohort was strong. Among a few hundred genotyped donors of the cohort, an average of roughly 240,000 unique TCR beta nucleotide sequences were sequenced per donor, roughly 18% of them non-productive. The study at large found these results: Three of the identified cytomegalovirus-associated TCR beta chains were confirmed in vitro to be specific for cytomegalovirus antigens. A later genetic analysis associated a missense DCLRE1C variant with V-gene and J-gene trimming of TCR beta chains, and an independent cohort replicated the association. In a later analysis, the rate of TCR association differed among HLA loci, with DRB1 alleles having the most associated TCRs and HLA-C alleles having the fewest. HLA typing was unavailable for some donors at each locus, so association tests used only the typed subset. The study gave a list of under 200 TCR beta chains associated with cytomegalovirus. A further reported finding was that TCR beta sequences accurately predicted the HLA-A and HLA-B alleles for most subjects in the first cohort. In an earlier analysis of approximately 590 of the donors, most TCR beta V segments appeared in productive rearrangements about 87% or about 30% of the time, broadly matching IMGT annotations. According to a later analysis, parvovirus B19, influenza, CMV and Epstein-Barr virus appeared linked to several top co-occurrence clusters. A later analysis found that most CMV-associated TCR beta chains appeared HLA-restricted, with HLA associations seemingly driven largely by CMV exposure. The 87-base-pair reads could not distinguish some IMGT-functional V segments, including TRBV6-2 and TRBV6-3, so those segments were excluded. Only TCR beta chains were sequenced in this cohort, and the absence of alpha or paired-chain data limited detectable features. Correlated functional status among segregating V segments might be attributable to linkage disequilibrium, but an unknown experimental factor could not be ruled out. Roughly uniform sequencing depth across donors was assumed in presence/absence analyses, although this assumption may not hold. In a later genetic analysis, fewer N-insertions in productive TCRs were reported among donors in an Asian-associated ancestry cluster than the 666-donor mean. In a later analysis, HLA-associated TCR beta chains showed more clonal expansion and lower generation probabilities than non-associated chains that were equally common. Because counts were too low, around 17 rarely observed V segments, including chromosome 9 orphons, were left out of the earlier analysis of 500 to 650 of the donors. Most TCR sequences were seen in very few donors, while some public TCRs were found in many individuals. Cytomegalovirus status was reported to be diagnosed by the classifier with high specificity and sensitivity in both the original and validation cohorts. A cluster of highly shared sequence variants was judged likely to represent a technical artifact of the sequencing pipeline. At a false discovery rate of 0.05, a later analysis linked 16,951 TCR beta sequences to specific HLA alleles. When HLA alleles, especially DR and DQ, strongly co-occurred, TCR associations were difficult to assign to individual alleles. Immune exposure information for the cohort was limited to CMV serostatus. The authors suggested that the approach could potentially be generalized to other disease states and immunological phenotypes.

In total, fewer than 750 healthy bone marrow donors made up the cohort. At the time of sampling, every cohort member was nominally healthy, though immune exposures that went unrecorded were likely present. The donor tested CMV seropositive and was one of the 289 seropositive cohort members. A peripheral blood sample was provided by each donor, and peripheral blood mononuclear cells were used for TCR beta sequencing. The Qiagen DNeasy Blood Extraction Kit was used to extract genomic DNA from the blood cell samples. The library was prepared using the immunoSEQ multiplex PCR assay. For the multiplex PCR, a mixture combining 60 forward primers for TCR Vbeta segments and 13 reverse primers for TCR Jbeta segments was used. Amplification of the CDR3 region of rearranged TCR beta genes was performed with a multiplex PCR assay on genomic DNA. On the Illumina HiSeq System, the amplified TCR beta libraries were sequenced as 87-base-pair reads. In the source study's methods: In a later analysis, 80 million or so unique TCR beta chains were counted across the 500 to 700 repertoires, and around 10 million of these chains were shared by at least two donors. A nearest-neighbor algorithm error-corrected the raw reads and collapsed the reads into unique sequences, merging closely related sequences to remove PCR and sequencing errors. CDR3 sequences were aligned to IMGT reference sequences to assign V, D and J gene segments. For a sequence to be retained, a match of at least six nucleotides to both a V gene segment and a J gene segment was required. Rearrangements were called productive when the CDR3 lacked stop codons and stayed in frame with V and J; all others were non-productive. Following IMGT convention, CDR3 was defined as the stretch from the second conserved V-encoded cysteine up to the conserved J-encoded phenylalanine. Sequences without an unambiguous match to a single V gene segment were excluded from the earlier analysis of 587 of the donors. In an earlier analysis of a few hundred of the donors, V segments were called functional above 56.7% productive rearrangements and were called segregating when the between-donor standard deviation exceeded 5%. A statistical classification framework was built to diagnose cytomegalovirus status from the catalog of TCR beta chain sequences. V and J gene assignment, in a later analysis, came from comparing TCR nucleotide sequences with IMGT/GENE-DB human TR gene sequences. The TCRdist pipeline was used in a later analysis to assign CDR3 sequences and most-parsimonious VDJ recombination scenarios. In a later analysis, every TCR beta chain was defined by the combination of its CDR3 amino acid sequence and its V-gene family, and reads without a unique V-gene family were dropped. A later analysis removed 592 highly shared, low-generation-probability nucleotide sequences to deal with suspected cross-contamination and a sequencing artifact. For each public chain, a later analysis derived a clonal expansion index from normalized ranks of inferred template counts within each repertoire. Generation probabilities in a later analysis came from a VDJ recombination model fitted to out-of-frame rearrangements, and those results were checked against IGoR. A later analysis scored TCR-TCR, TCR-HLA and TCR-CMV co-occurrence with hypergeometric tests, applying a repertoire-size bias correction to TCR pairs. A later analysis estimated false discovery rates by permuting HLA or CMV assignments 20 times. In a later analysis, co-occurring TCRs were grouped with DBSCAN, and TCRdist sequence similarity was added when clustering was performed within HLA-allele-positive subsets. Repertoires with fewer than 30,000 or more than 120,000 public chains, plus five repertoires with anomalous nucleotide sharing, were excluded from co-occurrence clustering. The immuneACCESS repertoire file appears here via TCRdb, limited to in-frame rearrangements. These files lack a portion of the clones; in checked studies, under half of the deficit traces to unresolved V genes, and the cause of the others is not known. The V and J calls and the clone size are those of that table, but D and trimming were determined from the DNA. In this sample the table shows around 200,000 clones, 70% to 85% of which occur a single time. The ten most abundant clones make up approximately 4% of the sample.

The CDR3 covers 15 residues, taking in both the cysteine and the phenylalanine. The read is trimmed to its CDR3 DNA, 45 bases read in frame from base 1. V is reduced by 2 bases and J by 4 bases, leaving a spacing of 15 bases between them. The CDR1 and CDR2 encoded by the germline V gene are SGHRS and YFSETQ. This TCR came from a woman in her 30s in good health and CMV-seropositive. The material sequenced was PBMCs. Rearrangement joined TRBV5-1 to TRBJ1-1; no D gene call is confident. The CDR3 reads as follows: CASSFGYAPGTEAFF. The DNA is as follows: TGCGCCAGCAGCTTTGGATACGCACCGGGCACTGAAGCTTTCTTT.